The sequence of this TCR beta chain was determined in a study of blood T cell repertoires in COVID-19. Study-wide context: COVID-19 samples, acute and convalescent, were from the United States, Italy and Spain. Sample material is recorded as cDNA or gDNA derived from T cells, B-cell-depleted T cells, or PBMCs.

CDR1 ENHRY and CDR2 SYGVKD come from the germline V gene. The CDR3 sequence is 16 residues long. Trimming pared 4 bases from V and 0 bases from J, leaving 15 bases between. Original analysis: Researchers report that nucleated cell counts were estimated from reference gene primer amplification. Here immunoSEQ multiplex PCR was the method, and the copy in TCRdb shows in-frame clones only, minus some. The V and J calls and clone size were taken over from that table, and D and trimming were inferred from the DNA. The sample lists under 250,000 clones, approximately 86% occurring once. Sequenced sample: peripheral blood. This clonotype originated in a woman in her sixties or seventies who had recovered from COVID-19. The chain couples TRBV10-3 to TRBJ1-1; possible D gene TRBD1, 6 bases. This CDR3 reads CAISGARGTMNTEAFF. The CDR3 DNA sequence: TGTGCCATCAGTGGGGCCAGGGGTACGATGAACACTGAAGCTTTCTTT.